The T cell receptor beta chain under discussion was sequenced for a study of cytomegalovirus exposure and HLA in healthy donors. The primer mix had 60 Vbeta and 13 Jbeta primers. Assay: immunoSEQ multiplex PCR; the TCRdb copy retains only in-frame clones and omits some. The sample comprises roughly 120,000 clones, about 59% of which are singletons, and over 8.5% rests with the top ten. Sequencing input: PBMCs. The receptor was derived from a middle-aged woman in good health and CMV-seropositive.

The DNA for the CDR3 is TGTGCCAGTAGGAGGGAGGATCGAATGAACACTGAAGCTTTCTTT. Amino acid sequence: CASRREDRMNTEAFF. This rearrangement joins TRBV2 to TRBJ1-1; D gene unclear. The V end was cut by 9 bases, the J end by 0 bases, with 17 bases between. This CDR3 region has 15 residues. The germline V gene has CDR1 SNHLY and CDR2 FYNNEI. Supplemented by reference TRBV2 and TRBJ1-1, the full variable domain reads EPEVTQTPSHQVTQMGQEVILRCVPISNHLYFYWYRQILGQKVEFLVSFYNNEISEKSEIFDDQFSVERPDGSNFTLKIRSTKLEDSAMYFCASRREDRMNTEAFFGQGTRLTVV.